This entry lists 27 T cell receptor beta chains sequenced from one sample in a study of OX40 agonist ivuxolimab in advanced cancers. Library preparation was by the immunoSEQ multiplex PCR assay. Drawn from immuneACCESS, this table holds only the in-frame rearrangements with V and J called that TCRdb kept. Clones are partly lost; checked studies trace under half to an unresolved V gene and leave the rest unexplained. The sample table shows 70,000 to 85,000 clones, and around 83% are seen once. The leading ten clones occupy about 1% of the sample. Sequences were derived from CD4+ or CD8+ T cells sorted from blood, sampled in a trial of the OX40 agonist ivuxolimab. The receptors stem from an adult with an advanced solid tumor such as melanoma, head and neck, liver or kidney cancer.

Notes on this clone: The identical CDR3 is also encoded by other nucleotide sequences in the sample. V usage is TRBV7-2 and J usage is TRBJ1-2, with no clear D. Germline V gene sequence: CDR1 SGHTA, CDR2 FQGNSA. CDR3 length: 15 residues. Trimming removed 4 bases from V and 0 bases from J, with 12 bases in between. CDR3 loop: CASSSATGANYGYTF. CDR3 sequence (DNA): TGTGCCAGCAGCTCCGCGACGGGAGCTAACTATGGCTACACCTTC.

The chain employs TRBV5-1 and TRBJ2-2, with no clear D. The CDR3 spans 16 residues. CDR1 and CDR2 (germline): SGHRS, YFSETQ. V lost 0 bases, J lost 0 bases, and 9 bases lay in between. CDR3 sequence (DNA): TGCGCCAGCAGCTTGGTGGCGGATCCGAACACCGGGGAGCTGTTTTTT. Encoded protein: CASSLVADPNTGELFF.

The chain is built from TRBV19 and TRBJ2-1; no clear D. Germline CDR1 reads LNHDA; CDR2 reads SQIVND (reference sequence). V dropped 3 bases and J dropped 0 bases, with 9 bases sitting between them. The CDR3 has 15 residues. The chain's CDR3 is CASSIIPDSYNEQFF. The DNA of the CDR3 is TGTGCCAGTAGTATTATCCCGGACTCCTACAATGAGCAGTTCTTC. Full variable domain (rest looked up from reference TRBV19 and TRBJ2-1): DGGITQSPKYLFRKEGQNVTLSCEQNLNHDAMYWYRQDPGQGLRLIYYSQIVNDFQKGDIAEGYSVSREKKESFPLTVTSAQKNPTAFYLCASSIIPDSYNEQFFGPGTRLTVL.

The J gene is TRBJ2-2, the V gene TRBV27, with D possibly TRBD1 on 6 matching bases. This CDR3 has 15 amino acids. V lost 2 bases and J 3 bases, leaving 10 bases between the germline ends. The germline gives CDR1 MNHEY, CDR2 SMNVEV (reference sequence). The DNA of the CDR3 is TGTGCCAGCAGTTTAGCGGACAGTCACACCGGGGAGCTGTTTTTT. It translates to CASSLADSHTGELFF.

This clone appeared a few times. This chain joins TRBV4-1 and TRBJ2-1; 10 bases align to TRBD2. Germline-derived CDR1 and CDR2 are MGHRA and YSYEKL. There are 13 residues in the CDR3. The V segment lost 6 bases and the J segment 4 bases; nucleotides outside the gene matches: 0. CDR3 sequence: CASSSGGYNEQFF. Here the CDR3 DNA reads TGCGCCAGCAGTAGCGGGGGGTACAATGAGCAGTTCTTC.

This chain uses TRBV7-2 with TRBJ2-7; D is possibly TRBD1 (5 bases). Germline assignment: CDR1 SGHTA and CDR2 FQGNSA. Trimming pared 0 bases from V and 6 bases from J, leaving 9 bases between. CDR3 length: 13 amino acids. This CDR3 reads CASSLAQASEQYF. For the CDR3, the DNA is TGTGCCAGCAGCTTAGCACAGGCCAGCGAGCAGTACTTC.

This clone was observed many times. The chain uses TRBV7-2 and TRBJ2-5; TRBD1 might be the D (5 bases). Germline V gene sequence: CDR1 SGHTA, CDR2 FQGNSA. This CDR3 is 13 amino acids long. Trimming pared 5 bases from V and 2 bases from J, leaving 9 bases between. CDR3 coding DNA: TGTGCCAGCAGCCGACCAGGGCAAGAGACCCAGTACTTC. Residues: CASSRPGQETQYF.

The chain links TRBV14 to TRBJ2-3; D uncertain. V was cut by 4 bases and J by 2 bases, with 16 bases left in between. This CDR3 spans 16 amino acids. Per the germline V gene, CDR1 is SGHDN and CDR2 is FVKESK. The CDR3 reads CASSLRIAGFTDTQYF. CDR3 DNA sequence: TGTGCCAGCAGCCTAAGGATAGCCGGGTTCACAGATACGCAGTATTTT.

The V and J genes are TRBV7-9 and TRBJ2-1, with TRBD2 matching over 7 bases. The CDR3 has 15 residues. Germline assignment: CDR1 SEHNR and CDR2 FQNEAQ (reference sequence). J lost 0 bases, V lost 5 bases, and 4 bases had no gene match. CDR3 sequence: CASSPGEGSYNEQFF. As DNA, the CDR3 is TGTGCCAGCAGCCCCGGGGAGGGCTCCTACAATGAGCAGTTCTTC.

V and J are TRBV5-4 and TRBJ2-7; D ambiguous. This CDR3 comprises 11 residues. Trimming pared 4 bases from V and 0 bases from J, leaving 2 bases between. Looked up from germline, CDR1 is SGHNT and CDR2 is YYREEE (reference sequence). The CDR3 DNA follows: TGTGCCAGCAGCACCTCCTACGAGCAGTACTTC. It specifies CASSTSYEQYF.

The genes are TRBV4-2 and TRBJ1-1; weak D call: TRBD1 (6 bases). V lost 1 base, J lost 11 bases, and 23 bases lay in between. CDR3 length: 16 amino acids. CDR1 and CDR2 from the germline V gene are LGHNA and YNFKEQ. As DNA, the CDR3 is TGTGCCAGCAGCCAAGGTCTCGGCAGACGAGGACAGTTTGCTTTCTTT. Its translation: CASSQGLGRRGQFAFF.

This clone was observed a single time. The rearrangement uses TRBV7-8 and TRBJ1-4; maybe TRBD1 (6 bases). V lost 5 bases to trimming and J lost 7 bases, with 14 bases between them. Germline CDR1 SGHVS, CDR2 FQNEAQ. The CDR3 has 14 residues. The CDR3 here is CASSGTGAGEKLFF. CDR3 coding DNA: TGTGCCAGCAGCGGGACGGGGGCAGGTGAAAAACTGTTTTTT.

This chain uses TRBV6-1 with TRBJ2-7; a possible D gene is TRBD2 (8 bases). V was trimmed by 6 bases and J by 6 bases, leaving 15 bases between them. The germline gives CDR1 MNHNS, CDR2 SASEGT. The CDR3 sequence is 13 residues long. The CDR3 protein is CASSGRGRAEQYF. The CDR3 DNA sequence: TGTGCCAGCAGCGGGAGGGGGCGCGCCGAGCAGTACTTC.

This rearrangement joins TRBV18 to TRBJ2-6, with D possibly TRBD2 on 6 matching bases. The CDR3 has 14 residues. CDR1 is KGHSH, CDR2 LQKENI, per germline. The V end lost 8 bases, the J end lost 0 bases, and 8 bases lay between the germline ends. The CDR3, as DNA: TGTGCCAGCCGCGGGAACTCTGGGGCCAACGTCCTGACTTTC. Translation: CASRGNSGANVLTF.

The rearrangement links TRBV7-2 to TRBJ1-4; weak D call: TRBD1 (5 bases). Germline V gene lookup returns CDR1 SGHTA and CDR2 FQGNSA. The CDR3 has 15 amino acids. Trimming took off 3 bases at V and 4 bases at J, with 12 bases between the two ends. DNA of the CDR3: TGTGCCAGCAGCTTCCGAGGGGTCCTTAATGAAAAACTGTTTTTT. Amino acid sequence: CASSFRGVLNEKLFF.

V is TRBV19 and J is TRBJ2-1; 7 positions agree with TRBD1. V trimming: 1 base; J trimming: 4 bases; junction bases outside the gene matches: 4. In germline, CDR1 is LNHDA, CDR2 SQIVND (reference sequence). CDR3 length equals 15 residues. Written as DNA, the CDR3 is TGTGCCAGTAGTATAGCCTGGGACAGTTACAATGAGCAGTTCTTC. It yields the protein CASSIAWDSYNEQFF.

The CDR3 nucleotides are TGTGCCAGCTCACCCCCGAGTGACAGGGGCTATGGCTACACCTTC. Its protein is CASSPPSDRGYGYTF. The V and J genes are TRBV18 and TRBJ1-2; 8 nucleotides match TRBD1. Germline CDR1 is KGHSH and CDR2 is LQKENI. The CDR3 sequence is 15 residues long. The J segment lost 4 bases and the V segment lost 3 bases, leaving 7 bases of the junction unmatched. The full variable domain, with the rest looked up from reference TRBV18 and TRBJ1-2, is NAGVMQNPRHLVRRRGQEARLRCSPMKGHSHVYWYRQLPEEGLKFMVYLQKENIIDESGMPKERFSAEFPKEGPSILRIQQVVRGDSAAYFCASSPPSDRGYGYTFGSGTRLTVV.

The V gene is TRBV4-3, the J gene TRBJ2-7; 8 positions match TRBD1. Germline assignment: CDR1 LGHNA and CDR2 YSLEER. The junction had 8 bases not matched to a gene; V was cut back by 1 base and J by 3 bases. The CDR3 has 16 amino acids. The CDR3 coding sequence is TGCGCCAGCAGCCAAGGTTCACAGGGGGTCCACTACGAGCAGTACTTC. Translated: CASSQGSQGVHYEQYF.

The sample holds a few counts of this clone. The chain combines TRBV19 with TRBJ1-1; D is perhaps TRBD1 (6 bases). CDR1 and CDR2 (germline): LNHDA, SQIVND (reference sequence). This CDR3 region has 12 residues. V lost 1 base to trimming and J lost 8 bases, with 8 bases between them. The chain's CDR3 is CASSIGDREAFF. The CDR3 DNA reads TGTGCCAGTAGTATAGGTGACAGGGAAGCTTTCTTT.

This clone came up once. This chain joins TRBV6-1 and TRBJ1-5; perhaps TRBD1 as D (5 bases). Trimming removed 5 bases from V and 6 bases from J, with 17 bases in between. This CDR3 is built from 15 residues. Germline CDR1 is MNHNS and CDR2 is SASEGT. CDR3 nucleotides: TGTGCCAGCAGTCCCATCGGGGGGGTAGGTCAGCCCCAGCATTTT. Residues: CASSPIGGVGQPQHF.

The chain is built from TRBV5-8 and TRBJ2-6; either TRBD1 or TRBD2 may fit D (5 bases each). This CDR3 has 15 residues. CDR1 and CDR2 (germline): SGHTS, YDEGEE. The V gene lost 7 bases and the J gene lost 0 bases, with 11 bases spanning the gap. In DNA, the CDR3 is TGTGCCAGCGGGACGGGCCACTCTGGGGCCAACGTCCTGACTTTC. Amino acid sequence: CASGTGHSGANVLTF. Complete variable domain (other parts from reference TRBV5-8 and TRBJ2-6): EAGVTQSPTHLIKTRGQQATLRCSPISGHTSVYWYQQALGLGLQFLLWYDEGEERNRGNFPPRFSGRQFPNYSSELNVNALELEDSALYLCASGTGHSGANVLTFGAGSRLTVL.

Only a few counts were recorded for this clone. Other DNA sequences from this sample encode an identical CDR3 as well. The chain employs TRBV7-8 and TRBJ1-4; the match to TRBD1 covers 8 bases. The CDR3 has 15 residues. V trimming: 5 bases; J trimming: 4 bases; junction bases outside the gene matches: 6. Germline CDR1 and CDR2: SGHVS and FQNEAQ. CDR3 in amino acids: CASSPRTGHNEKLFF. In DNA, the CDR3 is TGTGCCAGCAGCCCGCGGACAGGGCATAATGAAAAACTGTTTTTT.

This clone is a singleton in its sample. The CDR3 nucleotides read TGTGCCAGCAGCTCAAGGCGCTCTGGCTACACCTTC. Protein sequence: CASSSRRSGYTF. The rearrangement uses TRBV7-2 and TRBJ1-2; no clear D. CDR1 and CDR2 (germline): SGHTA, FQGNSA. There are 12 residues in the CDR3. The V gene lost 4 bases and the J gene lost 7 bases, with 10 bases spanning the gap.

The gene calls are TRBV5-5 and TRBJ2-7; D remains ambiguous. V was clipped by 0 bases and J by 0 bases, with 10 bases between them. This CDR3 region has 15 residues. CDR1 is SGHKS, CDR2 YYEKEE, per germline (reference sequence). Written as DNA, the CDR3 is TGTGCCAGCAGCTTGGGGGGTCATCCCTCCTACGAGCAGTACTTC. As protein: CASSLGGHPSYEQYF.

CDR3: CASSLDDRGSSGNTIYF. The CDR3 bases are TGTGCCAGCAGCTTAGACGACAGGGGGTCTTCTGGAAACACCATATATTTT. This rearrangement joins TRBV7-8 to TRBJ1-3; 9 bases are a match to TRBD1. The CDR3 is 17 residues long. CDR1 is SGHVS, CDR2 FQNEAQ, per germline. J was trimmed by 1 base and V by 1 base; bases with no gene match: 5. The complete variable domain, with remaining parts taken from reference TRBV7-8 and TRBJ1-3, reads GAGVSQSPRYKVAKRGQDVALRCDPISGHVSLFWYQQALGQGPEFLTYFQNEAQLDKSGLPSDRFFAERPEGSVSTLKIQRTQQEDSAVYLCASSLDDRGSSGNTIYFGEGSWLTVV.

The chain recombines TRBV7-2 with TRBJ2-7, with 7 bases lining up with TRBD1. Germline V gives CDR1 SGHTA, CDR2 FQGNSA. The CDR3 spans 14 residues. Losses at the gene ends were 5 bases for V and 2 bases for J; bases not matched to a gene: 6. CDR3 protein: CASSENRGTYEQYF. DNA for the CDR3: TGTGCCAGCAGCGAAAACAGGGGTACCTACGAGCAGTACTTC.

The V and J genes are TRBV6-6 and TRBJ2-7; no reliable D call. Germline V gene lookup returns CDR1 MNHNY and CDR2 SVGAGI (reference sequence). This CDR3 region has 14 residues. V was pared by 6 bases and J by 5 bases, with 17 bases between. The CDR3 region has the DNA TGTGCCAGCAGCCCCATGCCTAACTCGAACGAGCAGTACTTC. Protein: CASSPMPNSNEQYF.